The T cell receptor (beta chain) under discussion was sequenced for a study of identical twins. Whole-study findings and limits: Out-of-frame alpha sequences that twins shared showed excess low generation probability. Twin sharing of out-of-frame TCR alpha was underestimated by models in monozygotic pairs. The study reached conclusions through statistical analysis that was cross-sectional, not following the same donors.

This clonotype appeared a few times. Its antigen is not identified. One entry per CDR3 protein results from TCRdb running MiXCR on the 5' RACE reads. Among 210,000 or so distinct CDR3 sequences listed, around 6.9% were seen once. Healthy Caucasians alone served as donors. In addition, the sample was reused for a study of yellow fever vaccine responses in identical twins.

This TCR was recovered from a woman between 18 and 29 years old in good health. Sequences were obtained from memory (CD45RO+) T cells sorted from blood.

The CDR3 protein is CASSLARGGRGTQYF. The DNA of the CDR3 is TGTGCCAGCAGCTTAGCGCGTGGGGGGAGGGGGACCCAGTACTTC. J is TRBJ2-5 and V is TRBV7-2; 7 positions agree with TRBD2. The trim removed 0 bases at V and 7 bases at J, leaving 8 bases unmatched. There are 15 residues in the CDR3. CDR1 is SGHTA and CDR2 is FQGNSA in the germline V gene. Full variable domain (outside the CDR3, taken from reference TRBV7-2 and TRBJ2-5): GAGVSQSPSNKVTEKGKDVELRCDPISGHTALYWYRQSLGQGLEFLIYFQGNSAPDKSGLPSDRFSAERTGGSVSTLTIQRTQQEDSAVYLCASSLARGGRGTQYFGPGTRLLVL.